The T cell receptor (beta chain) under discussion was sequenced for a study of T-cell memory formation after mild COVID-19. About the study: Largely, the TCR clusters proved donor specific. General study results and limits: Some SARS-CoV-2-responding clones were already detected in memory before infection. Mainly CM and EM harbored the contracting CD4+ clones; mainly EMRA harbored the CD8+ ones.

A note on this clonotype: The antigen is undetermined.

Libraries for TCRalpha and TCRbeta carried sample barcodes and unique molecular identifiers via 5'RACE. TCRdb independently ran MiXCR on the 5' RACE reads; one entry per CDR3 protein. The sample has some 270,000 distinct CDR3 sequences; 15% are singletons. The CDR3 has 15 amino acids. Germline CDR1 and CDR2: ENHRY and SYGVKD. V was pared by 0 bases and J by 5 bases, with 3 bases of the junction left unmatched. This receptor was identified in an adult woman who had mild COVID-19 (a few samples of this study predate the infection). Cell type and time point are not known. Sequencing input: PBMCs or a T cell subset sorted from them (not recorded which). The V and J genes are TRBV10-3 and TRBJ2-1, with 8 positions matching TRBD2. As DNA, the CDR3 is TGTGCCATCAGTGAGTCCCTAGCGGGTAACAATGAGCAGTTCTTC. Its protein product is CAISESLAGNNEQFF.